In its sample, the clone carrying this TCR beta chain was seen many times. Profiles of TCR beta VDJ and CDR3 were generated from a genomic DNA template. TCRdb re-called the reads through MiXCR, storing one row per CDR3 protein. The sample carries some 150,000 distinct CDR3 sequences, about 40% recorded once. The data were obtained in a study of CD8+CD57+ T cells in acquired aplastic anemia. Study summary: Mean DNA quantity obtained from sorted CD4+ and CD8+ cells was about 3 ug. There were about 10.8 million reads, on average, for CD4+ cells from healthy donors.

V was clipped by 6 bases and J by 4 bases, with 12 bases between them. Germline V gene lookup returns CDR1 SQVTM and CDR2 ANQGSEA. The CDR3 sequence is 12 residues long. The clonotype was recovered from a human donor in good health, serving as a control. Source material: sorted CD4+, CD8+, or CD8+CD57+ T cells (not recorded which) from PBMCs. V gene TRBV29-1 combines with J gene TRBJ1-2; D might be TRBD1 (5 bases). The CDR3 DNA reads TGCAGCGTCCCTACAGGAGCCTATGGCTACACCTTC. Protein: CSVPTGAYGYTF.